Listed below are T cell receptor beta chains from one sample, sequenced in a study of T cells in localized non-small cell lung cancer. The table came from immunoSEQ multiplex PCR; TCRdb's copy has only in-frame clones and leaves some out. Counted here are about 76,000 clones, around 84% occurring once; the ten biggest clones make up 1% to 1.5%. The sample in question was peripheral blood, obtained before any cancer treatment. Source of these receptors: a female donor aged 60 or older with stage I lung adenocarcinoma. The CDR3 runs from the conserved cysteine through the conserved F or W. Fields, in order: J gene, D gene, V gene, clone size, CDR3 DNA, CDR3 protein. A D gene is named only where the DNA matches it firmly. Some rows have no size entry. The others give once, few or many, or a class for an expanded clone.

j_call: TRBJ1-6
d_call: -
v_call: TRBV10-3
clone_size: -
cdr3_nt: TGTGCCATCAGTGAGCAAAAAACTTCACCCCTCCACTTT
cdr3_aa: CAISEQKTSPLHF

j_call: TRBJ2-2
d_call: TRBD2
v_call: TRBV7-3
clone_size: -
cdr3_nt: TGTGCCAGCAGCCACTCTAGCGGGGGGTTGACCGGGGAGCTGTTTTTT
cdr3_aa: CASSHSSGGLTGELFF

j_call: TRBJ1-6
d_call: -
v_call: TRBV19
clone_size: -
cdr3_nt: TGTGCCAGTAACCAGGGGTTAGATAATTCACCCCTCCACTTT
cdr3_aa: CASNQGLDNSPLHF

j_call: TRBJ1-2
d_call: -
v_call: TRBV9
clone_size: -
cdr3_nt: TGTGCCAGCAGCGTGGAGGACGGGGGGTTGGGCTATGGCTACACCTTC
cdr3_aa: CASSVEDGGLGYGYTF

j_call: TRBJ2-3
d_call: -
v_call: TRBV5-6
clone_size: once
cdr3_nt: TGTGCCAGCAGCTTGGGCGGGGGCAGCACAGATACGCAGTATTTT
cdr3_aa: CASSLGGGSTDTQYF

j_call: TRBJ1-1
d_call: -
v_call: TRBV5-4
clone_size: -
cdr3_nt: TGTGCCAGCAGCCGAATGACCGGGCCTCCCGACACTGAAGCTTTCTTT
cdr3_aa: CASSRMTGPPDTEAFF

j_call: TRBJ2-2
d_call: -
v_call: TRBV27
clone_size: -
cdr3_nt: TGTGCCAGCAGTTTAGTGGGCACCGGGGAGCTGTTTTTT
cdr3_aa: CASSLVGTGELFF

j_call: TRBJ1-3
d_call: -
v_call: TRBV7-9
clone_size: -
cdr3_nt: TGTGCCAGCAGCTTACTAGTACAGCGGAGCTCTGGAAACACCATATATTTT
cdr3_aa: CASSLLVQRSSGNTIYF

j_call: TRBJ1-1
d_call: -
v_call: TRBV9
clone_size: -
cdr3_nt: TGTGCCAGCAGCTCCGGCTACACTGAAGCTTTCTTT
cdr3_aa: CASSSGYTEAFF

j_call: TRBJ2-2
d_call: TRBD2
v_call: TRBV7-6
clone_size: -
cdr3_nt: TGTGCCAGCAGCTTCTCCCCGGGACTAGCGGGAGGGGCGACCGGGGAGCTGTTTTTT
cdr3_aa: CASSFSPGLAGGATGELFF

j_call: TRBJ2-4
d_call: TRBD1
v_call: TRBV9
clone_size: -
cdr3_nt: TGTGCCAGCAGCCCCTCGACAGGGTTGATGAACATTCAGTACTTC
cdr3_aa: CASSPSTGLMNIQYF

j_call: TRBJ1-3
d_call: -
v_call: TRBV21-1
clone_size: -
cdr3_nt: TGTGCCAGCAGGAGGACAGCTTACTGTGGAAACACCATATATTTT
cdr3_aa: CASRRTAYCGNTIYF

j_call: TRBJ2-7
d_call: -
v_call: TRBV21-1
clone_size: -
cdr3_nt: TGTGCCAGCAGCAAAGGGCGAACAGGGGGTTATACCCACCCGTACTTC
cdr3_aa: CASSKGRTGGYTHPYF

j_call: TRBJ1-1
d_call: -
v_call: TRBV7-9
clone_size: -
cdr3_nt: TGTGCCAGCAGCCTACCCGGGACGGCCGAAGCTTTCTTT
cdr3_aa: CASSLPGTAEAFF

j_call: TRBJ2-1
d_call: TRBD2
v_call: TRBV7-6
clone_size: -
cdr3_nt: TGTGCCAGCAGCTTAGCGGAAGCGGGAGGGATGGATGAGCAGTTCTTC
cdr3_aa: CASSLAEAGGMDEQFF

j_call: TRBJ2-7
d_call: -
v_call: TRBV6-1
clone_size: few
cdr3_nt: TGTGCCAGCGGATTAATATCTGGGCCCTACGAGCAGTACTTC
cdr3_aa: CASGLISGPYEQYF

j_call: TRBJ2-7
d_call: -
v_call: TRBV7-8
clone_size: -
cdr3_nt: TGTGCCAGCAGCTTTAATCCGACTAGTTCCCACGAGCAGTACTTC
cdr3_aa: CASSFNPTSSHEQYF

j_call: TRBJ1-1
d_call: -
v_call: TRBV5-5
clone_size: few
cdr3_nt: TGTGCCAGCAGCTTGGTGGTCAGAATGAACACTGAAGCTTTCTTT
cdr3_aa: CASSLVVRMNTEAFF

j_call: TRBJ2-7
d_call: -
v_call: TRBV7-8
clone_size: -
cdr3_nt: TGTGCCAGCAGCTTATTTGGGGGCCCACGTATCTACGAGCAGTACTTC
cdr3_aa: CASSLFGGPRIYEQYF

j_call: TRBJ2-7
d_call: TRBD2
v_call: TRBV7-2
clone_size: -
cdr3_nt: TGTGCCAGCAGCGTAAGCGGGAATAGACTCGAGCAGTACTTC
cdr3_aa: CASSVSGNRLEQYF

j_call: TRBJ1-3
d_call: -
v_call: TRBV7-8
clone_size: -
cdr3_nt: TGTGCCAGCAGCCCGGACAGTAGCCACACCATATATTTT
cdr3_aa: CASSPDSSHTIYF

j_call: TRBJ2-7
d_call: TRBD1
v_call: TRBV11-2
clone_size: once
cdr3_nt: TGTGCCAGCAGCTTGGCTACAGGGGTCTCCTCCTACGAGCAGTACTTC
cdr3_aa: CASSLATGVSSYEQYF

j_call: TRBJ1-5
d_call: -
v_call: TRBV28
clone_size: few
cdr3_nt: TGTGCCAGCAGTAAGCCCCCGGGGGCACCCCAGCATTTT
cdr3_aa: CASSKPPGAPQHF

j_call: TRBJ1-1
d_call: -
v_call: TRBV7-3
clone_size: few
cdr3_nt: TGTGCCAGCAGCTCGACTGGGAACACTGAAGCTTTCTTT
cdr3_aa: CASSSTGNTEAFF

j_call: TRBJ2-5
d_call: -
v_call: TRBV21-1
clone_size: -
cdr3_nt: TGTGCCAGCAGCATCGACAGGGAAGAGACCCAGTACTTC
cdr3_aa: CASSIDREETQYF

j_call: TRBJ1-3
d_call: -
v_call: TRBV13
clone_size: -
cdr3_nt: TGTGCCAGCAGCTTAGAGGAGGGTTCTGGAAACACCATATATTTT
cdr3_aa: CASSLEEGSGNTIYF

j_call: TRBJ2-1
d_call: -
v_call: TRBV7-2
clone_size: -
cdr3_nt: TGTGCCAGTTCGCGGGGTATTGAGCAGTTCTTC
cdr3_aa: CASSRGIEQFF

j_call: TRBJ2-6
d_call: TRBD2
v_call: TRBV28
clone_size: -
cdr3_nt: TGTGCCAGCAGTTTTGGGACTAGCGAAACCTCTGGGGCCAACGTCCTGACTTTC
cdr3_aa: CASSFGTSETSGANVLTF

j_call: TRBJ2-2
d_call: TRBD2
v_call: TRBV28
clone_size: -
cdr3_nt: TGTGCCAGCCACCTCAGGCGGGGGAGGGCCGGGGAGCTGTTTTTT
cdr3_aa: CASHLRRGRAGELFF

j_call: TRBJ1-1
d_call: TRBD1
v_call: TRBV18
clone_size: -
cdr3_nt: TGTGCCAGCTCACCAACAGGGGACACTGAAGCTTTCTTT
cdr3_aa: CASSPTGDTEAFF

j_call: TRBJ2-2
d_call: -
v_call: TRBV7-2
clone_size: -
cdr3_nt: TGTGCCTGGGGTCTCAAGGACGGGGAGCTGTTTTTT
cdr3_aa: CAWGLKDGELFF

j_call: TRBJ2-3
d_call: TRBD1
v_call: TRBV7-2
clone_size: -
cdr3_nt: TGTGCCAGCAGCCCCACAGGGGTTGGAGGTACGCAGTATTTT
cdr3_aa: CASSPTGVGGTQYF

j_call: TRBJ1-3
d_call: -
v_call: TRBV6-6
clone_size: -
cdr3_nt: TGTGCCAGCAGTTATAGGGGAAACACCATATATTTT
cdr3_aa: CASSYRGNTIYF

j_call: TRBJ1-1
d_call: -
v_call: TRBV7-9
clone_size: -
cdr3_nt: TGTGCCAGCAGCCAAACACAGGGAGACACTGAAGCTTTCTTT
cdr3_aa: CASSQTQGDTEAFF

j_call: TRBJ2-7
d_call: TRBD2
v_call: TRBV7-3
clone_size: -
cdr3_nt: TGTGCCAGCAGCTTAAACAACGGGGAGGGAAAAGAGACCTACGAGCAGTACTTC
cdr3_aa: CASSLNNGEGKETYEQYF

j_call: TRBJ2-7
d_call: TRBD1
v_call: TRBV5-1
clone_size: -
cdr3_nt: TGCGCCAGCAGCCCTGGGACAGGGAATACCTACGAGCAGTACTTC
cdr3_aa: CASSPGTGNTYEQYF

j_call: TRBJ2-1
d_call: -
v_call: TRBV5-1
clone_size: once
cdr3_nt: TGCGCCAGCAGCTTGGGTCAGATCTCCTACAATGAGCAGTTCTTC
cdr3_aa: CASSLGQISYNEQFF

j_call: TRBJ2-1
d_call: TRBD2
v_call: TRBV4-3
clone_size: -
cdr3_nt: TGCGCCAGCAGCCAAGAGATTCTAGCGGACAACTACAATGAGCAGTTCTTC
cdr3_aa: CASSQEILADNYNEQFF

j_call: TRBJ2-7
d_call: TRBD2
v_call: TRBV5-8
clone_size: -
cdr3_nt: TGTGCCAGCAGCAAACCCGGGACTAGCGGGAGTAGGGGGGATGAGCAGTACTTC
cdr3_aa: CASSKPGTSGSRGDEQYF

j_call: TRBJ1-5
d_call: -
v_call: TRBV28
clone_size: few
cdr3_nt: TGTGCCAGCAGTTTACCCCCTAGATCAGTTCAGCCCCAGCATTTT
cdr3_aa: CASSLPPRSVQPQHF

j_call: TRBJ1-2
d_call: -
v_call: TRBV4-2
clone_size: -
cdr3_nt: TGTGCCAGCAGTCCTAGAAAAGGGGCAGAATATGGCTACACCTTC
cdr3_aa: CASSPRKGAEYGYTF

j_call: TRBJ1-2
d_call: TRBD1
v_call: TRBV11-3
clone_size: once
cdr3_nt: TGTGCCAGCAGCTCCGGGACAGGGTACTATGGCTACACCTTC
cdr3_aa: CASSSGTGYYGYTF

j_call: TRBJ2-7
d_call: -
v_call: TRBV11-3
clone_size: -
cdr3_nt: TGTGCCAGCAGCTTAGACGGAAACTACGAGCAGTACTTC
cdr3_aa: CASSLDGNYEQYF

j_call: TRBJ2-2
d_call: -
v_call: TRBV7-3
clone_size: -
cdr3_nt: TGTGCCAGCAGCTTCTCATCCCGGGACTTCCAAAACACCGGGGAGCTGTTTTTT
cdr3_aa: CASSFSSRDFQNTGELFF

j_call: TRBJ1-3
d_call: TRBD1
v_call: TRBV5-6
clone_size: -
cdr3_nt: TGTGCCAGCAGCCCGACAGGGGGCACGGGAAACACCATATATTTT
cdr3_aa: CASSPTGGTGNTIYF

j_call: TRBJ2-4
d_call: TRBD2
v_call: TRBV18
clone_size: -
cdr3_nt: TGTGCCAGCTCCACCCAGCGGGGGGGCGGGAACATTCAGTACTTC
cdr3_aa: CASSTQRGGGNIQYF